The 2 T cell receptor beta chains below all came from one sample that was sequenced in a study of T cells after yellow fever vaccination (dated by TCRdb to the late 2010s). Libraries were prepared through 5' RACE. This sample was sequenced with an Illumina NovaSeq 6000. Using fastp trimming at Q25 and MiXCR clonotype assembly, TCRdb reanalyzed the public sequencing data and kept in-frame beta chains. Each CDR3 protein gets just one entry, which takes the most common genes and DNA from the rows behind it. This sample holds 120,000 or so distinct CDR3 sequences; 13% to 15% were observed only once. The ten largest clones capture 43% of the sample. This specimen's treatment or condition label, interpreted: live attenuated yellow fever vaccine strain. The sequencing used CD8+ T cells sorted from PBMCs, collected 5 days after the yellow fever booster vaccination. The origin of the receptors is a man in his late teens or twenties who received the YFV17D yellow fever vaccine.

This clonotype came up a few times. The genes are TRBV29-1 and TRBJ2-1; TRBD2 matches 11 bases. The germline V gene encodes CDR1 SQVTM and CDR2 ANQGSEA. This CDR3 comprises 16 residues. J gave up 0 bases and V 2 bases, and 3 bases lay outside the gene matches. CDR3 coding DNA: TGCAGCGTTGAAACAACTAGCGGGGGCTCCTACAATGAGCAGTTCTTC. Amino acid sequence: CSVETTSGGSYNEQFF.

The sample holds a few counts of this clonotype. V is TRBV10-3 and J is TRBJ2-7, with 15 bases that match TRBD2. The CDR3 covers 18 residues. V shed 0 bases, J shed 9 bases, and the junction held 12 bases outside the gene matches. Germline loops: CDR1 ENHRY, CDR2 SYGVKD. CDR3 in DNA: TGTGCCATCAGTGAGTCGGGACTAGCGGGGGGCCCGCTAGTAGGGCAGTACTTC. This gives the protein CAISESGLAGGPLVGQYF.